The 5 T cell receptor beta chains in this list originate from one sample, sequenced in a study of T cells in Graves' hyperthyroidism and ophthalmopathy. TCR beta CDR3 regions were amplified from RNA. With the HTBI primer set, the TCR CDR3 went through a first round of RT-PCR. MiXCR was run by TCRdb on the multiplex PCR reads, yielding one entry per CDR3 protein. The sample shows hundreds of thousands of distinct CDR3 sequences, 45% of them seen only once. Material for sequencing was peripheral blood or thyroid tissue (not recorded which). All receptors come from an adult man with Graves' disease, either hyperthyroidism or ophthalmopathy (not recorded which).

The chain is built from TRBV3-1 and TRBJ2-6; the D is unclear. CDR1 is LGHDT and CDR2 is YNNKEL in the germline V gene (reference sequence). Trimming shortened V by 1 base and J by 5 bases, and 0 bases separated the two germline ends. The CDR3 has 12 amino acids. The CDR3 DNA reads as TGTGCCAGCAGCCAAGGGGCCAACGTCCTGACTTTC. Protein: CASSQGANVLTF.

This clonotype was observed at least ten times. This chain uses TRBV20-1 with TRBJ2-6, with D tentatively TRBD1 (5 bases). The CDR3 totals 14 residues. V was cut by 5 bases and J by 2 bases, with 10 bases left in between. CDR1 and CDR2 (germline): DFQATT, SNEGSKA (reference sequence). CDR3 residues: CSAEDRAGANVLTF. The DNA for the CDR3 is TGCAGTGCTGAAGACAGAGCTGGGGCCAACGTCCTGACTTTC.

Many counts were recorded for this clonotype. CDR3 in amino acids: CASSLGAMNTEAFF. CDR3 DNA sequence: TGTGCCAGCAGCTTAGGGGCCATGAACACTGAAGCTTTCTTT. V gene TRBV7-9 combines with J gene TRBJ1-1; D is undetermined. CDR3 length equals 14 residues. The ends were cut back, 1 base at V and 0 bases at J, with 6 bases in the middle. The V gene's germline CDR1 is SEHNR and CDR2 FQNEAQ (reference sequence).

This clonotype has at least ten counts. V is TRBV7-8 and J is TRBJ1-2; D is unresolved. V was clipped by 5 bases and J by 4 bases, with 11 bases between them. Germline-derived CDR1 and CDR2 are SGHVS and FQNEAQ. The CDR3 has 13 amino acids. CDR3 sequence reads: CASSIDKIYGYTF. The CDR3 DNA is TGTGCCAGCAGCATCGATAAAATCTATGGCTACACCTTC. The full variable domain, completed using reference TRBV7-8 and TRBJ1-2, is GAGVSQSPRYKVAKRGQDVALRCDPISGHVSLFWYQQALGQGPEFLTYFQNEAQLDKSGLPSDRFFAERPEGSVSTLKIQRTQQEDSAVYLCASSIDKIYGYTFGSGTRLTVV.

The chain is built from TRBV3-1 and TRBJ2-7; a possible D gene is TRBD1 (5 bases). The CDR3 has 13 residues. Germline V gene sequence: CDR1 LGHDT, CDR2 YNNKEL (reference sequence). Trimming took 3 bases from V and 2 from J, leaving 8 bases between them. The CDR3, as DNA: TGTGCCAGCAGCCAGCGGACAACCTACGAGCAGTACTTC. It translates to CASSQRTTYEQYF.